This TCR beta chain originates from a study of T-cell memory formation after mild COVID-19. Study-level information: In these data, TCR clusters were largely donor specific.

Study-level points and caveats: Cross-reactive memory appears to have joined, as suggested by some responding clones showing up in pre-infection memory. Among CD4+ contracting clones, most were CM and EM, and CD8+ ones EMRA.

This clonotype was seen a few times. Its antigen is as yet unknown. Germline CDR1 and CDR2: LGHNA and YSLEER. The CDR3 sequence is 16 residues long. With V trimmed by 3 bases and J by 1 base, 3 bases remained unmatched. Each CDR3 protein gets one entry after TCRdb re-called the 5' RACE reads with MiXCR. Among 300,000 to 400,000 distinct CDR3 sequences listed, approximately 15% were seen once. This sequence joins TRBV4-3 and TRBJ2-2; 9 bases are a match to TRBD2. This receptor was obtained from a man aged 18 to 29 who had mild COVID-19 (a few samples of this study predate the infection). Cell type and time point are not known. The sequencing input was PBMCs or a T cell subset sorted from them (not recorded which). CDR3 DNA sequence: TGCGCCAGCAGCCACTATAGCGGGGGGAACACCGGGGAGCTGTTTTTT. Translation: CASSHYSGGNTGELFF.